A single TCR beta chain is shown here with its context. What it binds is unknown. The CDR3 extends over 18 amino acids. This specimen belongs to a study of T cells after yellow fever vaccination. In TCRdb, the 5' RACE reads were re-called with MiXCR into one record per CDR3 protein. This repertoire shows roughly 400,000 distinct CDR3 sequences, roughly a sixth found once; its top ten account for about 18%. Study results and caveats: Among primary-vaccination clones, most reappeared after the booster, at 96% for CD4 and 88% for CD8.

The sequence was obtained from a man aged 18 to 29 who received the YFV17D yellow fever vaccine. The sequenced sample was PBMCs, obtained before the yellow fever booster vaccination. V is TRBV12-2 and J is TRBJ1-6; the table's D call TRBD1 went unverified against the DNA. TRBV12-2 constitutes a pseudogene. CDR3 protein: CASRLRIGTGLRNSPLHF. The CDR3 DNA reads as TGTGCAAGTCGCTTACGGATAGGGACAGGACTCAGAAATTCACCCCTCCACTTT.